This TCR beta chain was identified during a study of shared clonotypes between healthy human individuals. Study at large: CD4 naive and memory got three plates each, CD8 naive two, CD8 memory one. Findings of the study overall: Some clonotypes were shared by all four sorted-subset donors, while others were not shared. The non-shared ones had lower generation probabilities than the shared ones. For naive CD4 cells, approximately 5% of clonotypes were shared across a handful of donors.

Sequencing was performed with immunoSEQ multiplex PCR; in TCRdb, only in-frame clones are kept and a portion is missing. Among hundreds of thousands of clones, about 91% were seen once, and the ten largest hold 20% to 25%. CD45RO negativity and positive selection for CCR7 defined naive CD8 cells, a population that excluded terminally differentiated effector memory CD45RA+ cells. Germline V gene data show CDR1 as SGHKS and CDR2 as YYEKEE (reference sequence). V shed 2 bases and J shed 1 base, with 3 bases lying between them. This CDR3 has 13 amino acids. Regarding this clone: Its antigen remains unknown. Other DNA sequences in this specimen translate into the identical CDR3.

The rearrangement uses TRBV5-5 and TRBJ2-2, with D unresolved. The receptor comes from a man aged 30-40 years in good health. The sample comprised naive CD8+ T cells sorted from blood. Written as DNA, the CDR3 is TGTGCCAGCAGCTTTGGGAACACCGGGGAGCTGTTTTTT. Encoded protein: CASSFGNTGELFF.